This T cell receptor (beta chain) was observed in a study of T cells after yellow fever vaccination. General study findings and limits: Contaminating bulk clonotypes could be abundant in FACS-sorted repertoires.

V lost 4 bases and J lost 4, with 24 bases in between. Germline assignment: CDR1 LGHNA and CDR2 YSLEER. The CDR3 has 18 residues. TCRdb analysed the 5' RACE reads with MiXCR anew, one entry per CDR3 protein. The sample holds roughly 300,000 distinct CDR3 sequences, around 8.1% seen once. Many counts were recorded for this clonotype. Its specificity is not known. This chain connects TRBV4-3 to TRBJ2-3; D remains unclear. Sequenced material: PBMCs, taken about 49 days after the first yellow fever vaccination. The clonotype comes from a young man who received the YFV17D yellow fever vaccine. The CDR3 reads CASSRQVGISSTPDTQYF. CDR3 nucleotide sequence: TGCGCCAGCAGCCGACAAGTTGGGATATCGAGCACGCCAGATACGCAGTATTTT.